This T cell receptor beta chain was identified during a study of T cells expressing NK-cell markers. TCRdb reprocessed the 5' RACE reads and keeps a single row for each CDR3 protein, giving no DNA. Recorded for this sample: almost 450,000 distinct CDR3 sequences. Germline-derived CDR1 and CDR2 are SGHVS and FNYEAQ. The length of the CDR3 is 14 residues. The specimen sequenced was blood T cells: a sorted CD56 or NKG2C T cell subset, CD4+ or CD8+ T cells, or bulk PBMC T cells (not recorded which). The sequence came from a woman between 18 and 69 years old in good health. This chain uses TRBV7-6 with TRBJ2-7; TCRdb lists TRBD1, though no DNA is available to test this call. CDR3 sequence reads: CASSFRQGVNEQYF. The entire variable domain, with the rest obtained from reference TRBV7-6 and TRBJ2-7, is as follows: GAGVSQSPRYKVTKRGQDVALRCDPISGHVSLYWYRQALGQGPEFLTYFNYEAQQDKSGLPNDRFSAERPEGSISTLTIQRTEQRDSAMYRCASSFRQGVNEQYFGPGTRLTVT.